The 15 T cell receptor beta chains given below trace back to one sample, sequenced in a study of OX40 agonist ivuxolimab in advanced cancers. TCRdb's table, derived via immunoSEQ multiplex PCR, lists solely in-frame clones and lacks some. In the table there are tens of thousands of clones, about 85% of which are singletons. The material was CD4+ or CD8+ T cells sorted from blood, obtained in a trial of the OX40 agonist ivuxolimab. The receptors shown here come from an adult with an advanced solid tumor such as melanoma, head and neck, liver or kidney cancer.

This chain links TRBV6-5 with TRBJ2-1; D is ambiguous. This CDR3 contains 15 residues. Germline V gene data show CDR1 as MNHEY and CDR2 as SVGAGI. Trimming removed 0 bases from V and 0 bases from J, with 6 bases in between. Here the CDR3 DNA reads TGTGCCAGCAGTTACTCACCGAACTCCTACAATGAGCAGTTCTTC. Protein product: CASSYSPNSYNEQFF.

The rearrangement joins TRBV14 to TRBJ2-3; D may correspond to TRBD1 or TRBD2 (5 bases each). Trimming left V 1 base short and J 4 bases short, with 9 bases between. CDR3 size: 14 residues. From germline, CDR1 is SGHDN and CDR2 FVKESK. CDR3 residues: CASSQVGAADTQYF. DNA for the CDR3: TGTGCCAGCAGCCAAGTCGGGGCGGCAGATACGCAGTATTTT.

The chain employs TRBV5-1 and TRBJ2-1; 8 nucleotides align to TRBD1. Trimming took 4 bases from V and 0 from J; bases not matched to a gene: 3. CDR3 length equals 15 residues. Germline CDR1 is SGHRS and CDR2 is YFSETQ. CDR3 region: CASSTGQGSYNEQFF. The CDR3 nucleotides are TGCGCCAGCAGCACTGGACAGGGCTCCTACAATGAGCAGTTCTTC.

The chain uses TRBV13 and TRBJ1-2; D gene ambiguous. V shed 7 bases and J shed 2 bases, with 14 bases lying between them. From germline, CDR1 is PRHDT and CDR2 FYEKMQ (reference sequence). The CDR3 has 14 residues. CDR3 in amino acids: CASNIRASNYGYTF. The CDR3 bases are TGTGCCAGCAACATACGAGCATCCAACTATGGCTACACCTTC.

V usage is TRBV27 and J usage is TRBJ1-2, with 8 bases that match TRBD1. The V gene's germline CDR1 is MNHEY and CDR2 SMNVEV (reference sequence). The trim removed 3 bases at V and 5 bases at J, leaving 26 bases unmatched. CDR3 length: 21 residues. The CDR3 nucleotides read TGTGCCAGCAGTTTCCCGGCCGACAGGGGACCCCCTTGGCCTCGAGGATATGGCTACACCTTC. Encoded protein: CASSFPADRGPPWPRGYGYTF.

CDR3 bases: TGTGCCAGCAGCCAGGGGGCTCGGGCAACTAATGAAAAACTGTTTTTT. Translation gives CASSQGARATNEKLFF. The chain uses TRBV4-2 and TRBJ1-4; TRBD1 might be the D (6 bases). This CDR3 region has 16 residues. Germline V CDR1 and CDR2: LGHNA, YNFKEQ. V was clipped by 3 bases and J by 0 bases, with 11 bases between them.

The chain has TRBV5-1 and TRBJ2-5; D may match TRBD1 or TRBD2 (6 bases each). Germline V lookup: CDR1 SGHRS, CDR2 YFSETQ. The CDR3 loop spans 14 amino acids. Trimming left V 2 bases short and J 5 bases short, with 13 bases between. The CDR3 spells CASSLRGALETQYF. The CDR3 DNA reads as TGCGCCAGCAGCTTAAGGGGGGCTCTGGAGACCCAGTACTTC.

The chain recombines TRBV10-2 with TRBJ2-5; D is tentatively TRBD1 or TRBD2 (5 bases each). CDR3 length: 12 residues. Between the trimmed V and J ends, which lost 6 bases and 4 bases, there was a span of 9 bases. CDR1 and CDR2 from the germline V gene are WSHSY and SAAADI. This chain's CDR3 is CASRLGVETQYF. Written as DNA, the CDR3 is TGCGCCAGCAGGTTGGGGGTAGAGACCCAGTACTTC.

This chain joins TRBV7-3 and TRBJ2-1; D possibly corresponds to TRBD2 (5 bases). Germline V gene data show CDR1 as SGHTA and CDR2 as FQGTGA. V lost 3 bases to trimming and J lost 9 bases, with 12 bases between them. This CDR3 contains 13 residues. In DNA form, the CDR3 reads TGTGCCAGCAGCTTCGCCTTAGAGGGTGAGCAGTTCTTC. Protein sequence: CASSFALEGEQFF.

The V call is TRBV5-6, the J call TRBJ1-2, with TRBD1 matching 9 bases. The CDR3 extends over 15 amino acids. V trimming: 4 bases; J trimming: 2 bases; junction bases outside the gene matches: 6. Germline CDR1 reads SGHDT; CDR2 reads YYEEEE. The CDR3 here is CASSRGTGSNYGYTF. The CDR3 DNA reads TGTGCCAGCAGCAGAGGGACAGGGTCCAACTATGGCTACACCTTC.

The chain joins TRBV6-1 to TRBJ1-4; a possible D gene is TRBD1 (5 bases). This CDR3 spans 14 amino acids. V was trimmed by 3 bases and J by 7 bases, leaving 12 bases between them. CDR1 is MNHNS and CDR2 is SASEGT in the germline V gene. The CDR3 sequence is CASSDTRASEKLFF. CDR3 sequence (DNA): TGTGCCAGCAGTGATACCAGGGCCAGTGAAAAACTGTTTTTT.

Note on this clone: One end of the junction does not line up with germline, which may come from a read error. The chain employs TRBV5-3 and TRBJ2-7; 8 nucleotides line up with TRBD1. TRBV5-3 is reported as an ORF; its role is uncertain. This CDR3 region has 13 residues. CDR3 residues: CASSLGDRRSGYF. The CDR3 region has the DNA TGTGCCAGCAGCTTAGGGGACAGGCGTTCTGGGTACTTC.

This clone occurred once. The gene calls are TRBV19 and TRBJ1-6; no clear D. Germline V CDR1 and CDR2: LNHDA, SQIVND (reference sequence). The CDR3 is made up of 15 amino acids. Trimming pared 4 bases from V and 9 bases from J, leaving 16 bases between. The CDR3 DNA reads TGTGCCAGTAGTACCGTCCAGGACGGAACTTCACCCCTCCACTTT. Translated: CASSTVQDGTSPLHF.

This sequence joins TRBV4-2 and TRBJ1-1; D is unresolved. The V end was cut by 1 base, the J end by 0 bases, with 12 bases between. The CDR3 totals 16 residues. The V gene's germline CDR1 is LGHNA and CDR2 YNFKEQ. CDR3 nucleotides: TGTGCCAGCAGCCAAGTAAATCGGCTGATGAACACTGAAGCTTTCTTT. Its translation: CASSQVNRLMNTEAFF.

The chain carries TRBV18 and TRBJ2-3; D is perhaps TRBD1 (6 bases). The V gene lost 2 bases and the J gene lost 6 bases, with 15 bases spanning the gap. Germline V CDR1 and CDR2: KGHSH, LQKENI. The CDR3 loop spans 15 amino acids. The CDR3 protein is CASSPLKQGADTQYF. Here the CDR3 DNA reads TGTGCCAGCTCACCATTAAAACAGGGCGCGGATACGCAGTATTTT.